The clone carrying this TCR beta chain came up many times. For every donor, a draw yielded ten milliliters of peripheral blood. The data were obtained in a study of blood T cells in healthy people across ages. The second PCR ran about 6 to 11 cycles with a sample-barcoded 5' primer and J-beta primers. One entry per CDR3 protein, called by TCRdb with MiXCR from the 5' RACE reads. The sample gives more than 1,400,000 distinct CDR3 sequences, 40% to 50% of which show up once; roughly 7.9% is in the top ten. Germline V gene data show CDR1 as SQVTM and CDR2 as ANQGSEA. Trimming shortened V by 7 bases and J by 4 bases, and 14 bases separated the two germline ends. This CDR3 comprises 13 residues.

The sequencing sample was made of blood. The source of this sequence is a woman aged 18-30 years in good health. The J gene is TRBJ2-1, the V gene TRBV29-1; D remains unclear. CDR3 DNA: TGCAGCGCCTTTGCGCCCGAATACAATGAGCAGTTCTTC. Translated: CSAFAPEYNEQFF.